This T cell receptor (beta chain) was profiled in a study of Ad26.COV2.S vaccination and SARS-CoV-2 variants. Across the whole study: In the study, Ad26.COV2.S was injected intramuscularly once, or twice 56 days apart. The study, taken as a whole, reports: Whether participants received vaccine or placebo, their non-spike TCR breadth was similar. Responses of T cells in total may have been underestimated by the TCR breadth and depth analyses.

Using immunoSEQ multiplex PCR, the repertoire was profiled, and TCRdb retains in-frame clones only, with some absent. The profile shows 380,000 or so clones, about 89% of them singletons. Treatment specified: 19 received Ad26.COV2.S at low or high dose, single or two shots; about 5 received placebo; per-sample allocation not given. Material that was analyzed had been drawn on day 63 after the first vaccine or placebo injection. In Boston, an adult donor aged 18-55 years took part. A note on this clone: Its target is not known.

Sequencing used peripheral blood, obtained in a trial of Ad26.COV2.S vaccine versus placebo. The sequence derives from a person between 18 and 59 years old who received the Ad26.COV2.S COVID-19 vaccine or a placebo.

For the CDR3, the DNA is TGTGCCAGCAGTCTCGTCATGAACACTGAAGCTTTCTTT. Translated: CASSLVMNTEAFF. The V and J genes are TRBV12-3 or TRBV12-4 and TRBJ1-1; D unclear. V lost 5 bases, J lost 0 bases, and 7 bases lay in between. CDR3 size: 13 residues.